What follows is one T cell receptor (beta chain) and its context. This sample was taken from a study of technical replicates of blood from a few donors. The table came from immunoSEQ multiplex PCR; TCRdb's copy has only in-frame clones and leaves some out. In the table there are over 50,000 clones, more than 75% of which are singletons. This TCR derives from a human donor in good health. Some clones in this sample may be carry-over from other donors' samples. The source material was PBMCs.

In DNA form, the CDR3 reads TGTGCCAGCAGCCTAGGTGCCGGGACAACTTTTAATGAAAAACTGTTTTTT. Translated: CASSLGAGTTFNEKLFF. The chain links TRBV9 to TRBJ1-4, with a possible D match to TRBD1 (6 bases). The CDR3 extends over 17 amino acids. The V and J ends lost 4 bases and 4 bases respectively, with 20 bases between them. The V gene's germline CDR1 is SGDLS and CDR2 YYNGEE.